The rows below give T cell receptor beta chains drawn from one sample of a study of blood T cell repertoires in COVID-19. Using immunoSEQ multiplex PCR, the repertoire was profiled, and TCRdb retains in-frame clones only, with some absent. The sample lists 150,000 to 200,000 clones; approximately 82% were seen once. Sequenced: peripheral blood. The receptor source for this set is a woman aged 40 to 50 with COVID-19, enrolled during active disease. Each CDR3 is given with its conserved first and last residue. A D gene is named only where the DNA matches it firmly. Size is stated for part of the rows, as once, few or many counts, or as a class when the clone is expanded.

d_gene | abundance | j_gene | v_gene | CDR3nt | CDR3aa
- | once | TRBJ2-3 | TRBV7-9 | TGTGCCAGCAGTGATCAGGCGGATACGCAGTATTTT | CASSDQADTQYF
- | - | TRBJ2-2 | TRBV7-3 | TGTGCCAGCAGCTTAGAGACGAACACCGGGGAGCTGTTTTTT | CASSLETNTGELFF
- | - | TRBJ1-1 | TRBV30 | TGTGCCTCGGGTCGGGGGGCTGAAGCTTTCTTT | CASGRGAEAFF
TRBD2 | - | TRBJ2-1 | TRBV15 | TGTGCCACCAGCAGAGCCGGGGGGAGGAATGAGCAGTTCTTC | CATSRAGGRNEQFF
TRBD2 | - | TRBJ2-7 | TRBV24-1 | TGTGCCACAGGGACTAGCGGGGGTGTGCAGTACTTC | CATGTSGGVQYF
- | once | TRBJ1-5 | TRBV5-1 | TGCGCCAGCAGCGTCGTGGCAGGGCCCAATCAGCCCCAGCATTTT | CASSVVAGPNQPQHF
- | - | TRBJ1-1 | TRBV4-1 | TGCGCCAGCAGCCAACGGGGAATGAACACTGAAGCTTTCTTT | CASSQRGMNTEAFF
- | - | TRBJ1-5 | TRBV27 | TGTGCCAGCAGTTTATCGATAGGGGCAAGCAATCAGCCCCAGCATTTT | CASSLSIGASNQPQHF
- | - | TRBJ2-3 | TRBV29-1 | TGCAGCGTTAGCAGGGGAACAACTAGCACAGATACGCAGTATTTT | CSVSRGTTSTDTQYF
- | - | TRBJ1-6 | TRBV6-5 | TGTGCCAGCACAGGGACAACCTATAATTCACCCCTCCACTTT | CASTGTTYNSPLHF
- | - | TRBJ2-2 | TRBV19 | TGTGCCAGTAGTATGAGTCCCGCCGGGGAGCTGTTTTTT | CASSMSPAGELFF
- | once | TRBJ1-6 | TRBV27 | TGTGCCAGCAGTGCTGAAGTCGCTCAGAATTCACCCCTCCACTTT | CASSAEVAQNSPLHF
- | few | TRBJ2-2 | TRBV6-4 | TGTGCCAGCAGTGACTCGAAACAGAACACCGGGGAGCTGTTTTTT | CASSDSKQNTGELFF
- | - | TRBJ1-1 | TRBV27 | TGTGCCAGCAGTTACAGGAGCGACACTGAAGCTTTCTTT | CASSYRSDTEAFF
- | - | TRBJ1-2 | TRBV7-2 | TGTGCCAGCAGCTTACAAGCGGCAAAGGGTGCGGGCTACACCTTC | CASSLQAAKGAGYTF
TRBD2 | - | TRBJ2-7 | TRBV4-2 | TGTGCCAGCAGCCCAGATATCGGCGGGAGCTCCTACGAGCAGTACTTC | CASSPDIGGSSYEQYF
TRBD1 | - | TRBJ2-1 | TRBV28 | TGTGCCAGCAGGCCCACCGGGACAGGTTTCAATGAGCAGTTCTTC | CASRPTGTGFNEQFF
- | once | TRBJ1-1 | TRBV7-6 | TGTGCCAGCAGCTTAGAAGGGAGAAAGAACACTGAAGCTTTCTTT | CASSLEGRKNTEAFF
- | - | TRBJ2-4 | TRBV28 | TGTGCCAGCACCTCATCTGGAGGCATTCAGTACTTC | CASTSSGGIQYF
- | - | TRBJ2-1 | TRBV10-3 | TGTGCCATCAGTGGCGGGTCGAATGAGCAGTTCTTC | CAISGGSNEQFF
TRBD2 | few | TRBJ2-5 | TRBV7-3 | TGTGCCAGCAGCTCGGGGGGGACCCAGTACTTC | CASSSGGTQYF
- | - | TRBJ2-1 | TRBV7-9 | TGTGCCAGCAGCAACCCCCCTAGCAATGAGCAGTTCTTC | CASSNPPSNEQFF
- | - | TRBJ1-1 | TRBV7-2 | TGTGCCAGCAGCGCCCAGGCAACCGTTACTGAAGCTTTCTTT | CASSAQATVTEAFF
- | many | TRBJ2-1 | TRBV19 | TGTGCCAGTAGTAGAGGAGAGGGTGAGCAGTTCTTC | CASSRGEGEQFF
- | - | TRBJ1-4 | TRBV7-6 | TGTGCCAGCAGCAACCCTGAGGGAAAACTGTTTTTT | CASSNPEGKLFF
- | once | TRBJ1-1 | TRBV20-1 | TGCAGTGCTAGGCGAGGCTCTGAAGCTTTCTTT | CSARRGSEAFF
- | - | TRBJ2-1 | TRBV2 | TGTGCCAGCAGTGTTTCCGGGAGTTACAATGAGCAGTTCTTC | CASSVSGSYNEQFF
- | - | TRBJ1-1 | TRBV10-3 | TGTGCCACCGGGCGGGGAGCTCAGATGAACACTGAAGCTTTCTTT | CATGRGAQMNTEAFF
TRBD2 | - | TRBJ2-3 | TRBV9 | TGTGCCAGCAGCGTAGGTAGCGGGGTGACAGATACGCAGTATTTT | CASSVGSGVTDTQYF
- | - | TRBJ2-1 | TRBV28 | TGTGCCAGCAGTTTATCAGGGAAGAAGCAGTTCTTC | CASSLSGKKQFF
- | few | TRBJ1-2 | TRBV19 | TGTGCCAGTAGTATGGGGAGTTACTATGGCTACACCTTC | CASSMGSYYGYTF
- | - | TRBJ1-2 | TRBV15 | TGTGCCACCAGCAGTTCGGGATCACACTATGGCTACACCTTC | CATSSSGSHYGYTF
- | - | TRBJ2-3 | TRBV6-1 | TGTGCCAGCAGTGAAGGGAGCTCGACAGATACGCAGTATTTT | CASSEGSSTDTQYF
TRBD1 | - | TRBJ1-5 | TRBV6-5 | TGTGCCAGCAGTCTTGGACAGGGCAATCAGCCCCAGCATTTT | CASSLGQGNQPQHF
TRBD2 | - | TRBJ2-1 | TRBV11-2 | TGTGCCAGCAGCCCGCTAAAACTAGCGGGAGGTTCGCATGAGCAGTTCTTC | CASSPLKLAGGSHEQFF
- | few | TRBJ2-5 | TRBV11-1 | TGTGCCAGCAGCTTAAAGGGGTACCAAGAGACCCAGTACTTC | CASSLKGYQETQYF
- | - | TRBJ1-6 | TRBV7-9 | TGTGCCAGCAGCGCTGGGAGCTCACCCCTCCACTTT | CASSAGSSPLHF
- | - | TRBJ1-2 | TRBV6-1 | TGTGCCAGCAGTGAAGCGGGGACATTATCCCCAAATAACTATGGCTACACCTTC | CASSEAGTLSPNNYGYTF
TRBD2 | - | TRBJ2-3 | TRBV5-4 | TGTGCCAGCAGCTTGGTGCCTAGCGGGGCGAGCACAGATACGCAGTATTTT | CASSLVPSGASTDTQYF
- | once | TRBJ2-7 | TRBV11-2 | TGTGCCAGCAGCTTCCCTCCCCCCCAGGGGCGGTACGAGCAGTACTTC | CASSFPPPQGRYEQYF
- | - | TRBJ2-7 | TRBV19 | TGTGCCAGTAGTAAGCAGTCGGGCGAGCAGTACTTC | CASSKQSGEQYF
TRBD1 | - | TRBJ2-7 | TRBV5-1 | TGCGCCAGCAGCTTCCGGGACAGGGGTTTGCACGAGCAGTACTTC | CASSFRDRGLHEQYF
TRBD1 | once | TRBJ2-1 | TRBV3-1/TRBV3-2 | TGTGCCAGCAGCCAGGACAGGGTGTCCTACAATGAGCAGTTCTTC | CASSQDRVSYNEQFF
TRBD1 | - | TRBJ2-1 | TRBV5-4 | TGTGCCAGCAGCCCGGACCCTACAGGGGGCAATGAGCAGTTCTTC | CASSPDPTGGNEQFF
TRBD2 | - | TRBJ2-1 | TRBV5-4 | TGTGCCAGCAGCCAACTAGCGGGAGGTTACAATGAGCAGTTCTTC | CASSQLAGGYNEQFF
- | - | TRBJ2-7 | TRBV7-8 | TGTGCCAGCAGCTTGGAGATCCTAACGGAACACGAGCAGTACTTC | CASSLEILTEHEQYF
TRBD1 | - | TRBJ1-2 | TRBV7-3 | TGTGCCAGCAGCGAGGGGACAGGGCGGGGTGGCTACACCTTC | CASSEGTGRGGYTF
TRBD1 | - | TRBJ1-4 | TRBV28 | TGTGCCAGCAGTCCGGGACAGGTTAATGAAAAACTGTTTTTT | CASSPGQVNEKLFF
TRBD1 | - | TRBJ2-5 | TRBV7-9 | TGTGCCAGCAGCCTCAGACAGGGATTGGCTCGGCCCCAAGAGACCCAGTACTTC | CASSLRQGLARPQETQYF
- | - | TRBJ2-7 | TRBV15 | TGTGCCACCGCAGAGGGGAGGTCCTACGAGCAGTACTTC | CATAEGRSYEQYF
- | - | TRBJ2-5 | TRBV7-9 | TGTGCCAGCAGCTTCTTTACGGGGCAAGAGACCCAGTACTTC | CASSFFTGQETQYF